This T cell receptor (beta chain) was captured by sequencing in a study of blood T cell repertoires in COVID-19 (dated by TCRdb to 2018 to 2020). About the full investigation: Samples covering the acute and convalescent phases of COVID-19 were provided by collaborators in the United States, Italy and Spain. The prospective study material was composed of cDNA or gDNA derived from T cells, B-cell-depleted T cells, or PBMCs. Deeply sampled blood TCRbeta repertoires from subjects exposed to, actively infected with, or recovered from COVID-19 were included in the dataset. A freely available public database, intended as a resource for researchers studying the immune response to SARS-CoV-2, is where the repertoires were released. Samples came from the ongoing ImmuneRACE study (first 160 participants) plus 1,254 subjects from 6 global collaborators. The sample metadata nearly always contained a de-identified subject ID, COVID-19 status, age in years and sex. Where HLA class I and class II types were available, the types were taken from metadata supplied by the sample provider, not from assay-based typing. The paper's findings and limits, for the study overall: How much clinical and demographic metadata was included differed by source and by participant, and the metadata was provided uncurated.

Collaborating institutions collected whole blood in K2EDTA tubes following their own protocols. For TCRbeta analysis, collaborators shipped samples in one of three forms: frozen whole blood, isolated PBMCs, or DNA extracted from either of those sample types. CDR1 and CDR2 are read off the germline V gene (reference sequence) as LNHDA and SQIVND. Deletion took 3 bases off V and 2 bases off J, with a span of 11 bases between the germline ends. The CDR3 sequence holds 15 residues, the cysteine and phenylalanine included. The entry retains the CDR3 DNA only, 45 bases that are in frame from base 1. The immunoSEQ Assay, a bias-controlled multiplex PCR, was used to amplify TCRbeta CDR3 regions from genomic DNA. From the authors' description of their analysis: The number of nucleated cells in each sample was estimated by amplification of reference gene primers within the assay. Sequence reads were collapsed and filtered to measure the absolute abundance of every unique TCRbeta CDR3 rearrangement. For each sample, productive Simpson clonality was calculated by taking the square root of Simpson's diversity index across productive rearrangements. TCRdb stores this immuneACCESS table with in-frame sequences only. Part of the clones is absent; in the studies checked, under half of the shortfall reflects unresolved V genes, and no reason is known for the rest. V and J calls and clone size are as listed in that table; D and trimming were resolved from the DNA. This sample is represented by 120,000 or so clones; under 80% of them were singletons. The ten largest account for 2% to 2.5% of the sample.

A remark on this clone: Its antigen is currently not known. No much larger clone is present one base from it, and per-base qualities are unavailable.

Sequencing used peripheral blood. The origin of this receptor is a man between 65 and 85 years old with acute or convalescent COVID-19. The rearrangement combines TRBV19 with TRBJ1-5, and TRBD1 may be the D gene, going by 6 matching bases. The CDR3: CASSIADSRNQPQHF. The nucleotide sequence is TGTGCCAGTAGTATCGCGGACAGCCGCAATCAGCCCCAGCATTTT. Reference TRBV19 and TRBJ1-5 genes cover what lies past the CDR3, so the full variable domain is DGGITQSPKYLFRKEGQNVTLSCEQNLNHDAMYWYRQDPGQGLRLIYYSQIVNDFQKGDIAEGYSVSREKKESFPLTVTSAQKNPTAFYLCASSIADSRNQPQHFGDGTRLSIL.